Reported below is one T cell receptor beta chain. This clone's antigen is unknown. Nothing much larger sits one base from this clone, and base qualities are not available. The data are from a study of T cell responses to AZD1222 COVID-19 vaccine (dated by TCRdb to about 2021). Some background on the complete study: AZD1222 recipients given second doses at about 4 weeks or at about 12 weeks were pooled, since spike-specific TCR depth and breadth were not found to differ between the two schedules. A total of about 240 trial participants underwent TCR sequencing, of whom 207 received two doses of AZD1222 and 26 received two doses of the MenACWY control vaccine. Trial participants were enrolled by age into 18-55, 56-69 and 70-plus year subgroups, with roughly 150, 30 and 60 TCR-sequenced participants respectively.

The CDR3 regions of human TCRbeta chains were subjected to immunosequencing. The study's processing was this. TCRs in the repertoires were matched against a reference library of SARS-CoV-2-specific TCRs that had been generated with the MIRA antigen-specificity platform. Breadth was defined as the fraction of unique TCRs that were SARS-CoV-2-associated, and depth was defined as the fraction of total T cells that were SARS-CoV-2-associated. Using the MIRA data, each spike-specific TCR was mapped to the spike region that the TCR reacts to and placed in a CD4 or CD8 class. Log10-transformed breadth and depth values were compared by one-way ANOVA with Sidak's multiple comparisons tests. As stored in TCRdb, this immuneACCESS dataset retains in-frame rearrangements with V and J assigned. A fraction of the clones does not appear; measured against another copy, unresolved V genes explain less than half of the discrepancy, and the remainder lacks a known reason. V, J and clone size reflect that table, while D and trimming were determined from the DNA. In all, the sample holds 130,000 to 150,000 clones, and about 92% of those were seen once. The ten largest account for under 2% of the sample.

Broad study findings and their caveats: Conclusions about previously exposed vaccinees are limited, since just six AZD1222 recipients were seropositive for SARS-CoV-2 at baseline. Because no day 14 peak-response samples were available, the repertoires could be characterized only after the peak T cell response. After two AZD1222 doses, both the breadth and the depth of spike-specific TCRs were significantly higher than at day 0 and than in MenACWY recipients. The vaccine-associated CD4 TCRs covered the entire spike protein, and the dominant responses fell in regions 160-218 and 743-854. Nearly half of unique spike-specific TCRs reportedly recognized epitopes outside regions mutated in the B.1.351 and B.1.1.7 variants. Most participants were white British and females outnumbered males, and the authors suggested that clonal diversity may have been underestimated. The 56-69-year group was small, and its depth increase did not reach significance, likely because of low power.

The time point label corresponds to: baseline before first vaccination. Samples from vaccinated people were obtained from the UK trials COV001 and COV002, which included a single-blind randomized controlled phase 2/3 trial of AZD1222 (ChAdOx1 nCoV-19) in healthy adults. Trial participant PBMC samples were collected at day 0 and day 28 after the second dose for TCRbeta chain sequencing. Via the germline V gene (reference sequence), CDR1 is LNHDA and CDR2 SQIVND. V ends up 5 bases short and J 13 bases short, with an unmatched junction base count of 7. The CDR3 starts with the cysteine, ends with the phenylalanine, and has 12 residues. The retained sequence is limited to the CDR3, 36 bases, with the frame set at the first base.

Sequenced here: peripheral blood, sampled on day 0 of AZD1222 vaccination. The chain links TRBV19 with TRBJ1-4; 7 bases in the middle match TRBD1. The receptor comes from an adult in good health. The DNA sequence is given as TGTGCCAGTAGTCCCCGACAGGGAAGACTGTTTTTT. Translated, it reads CASSPRQGRLFF.